The clone carrying this T cell receptor beta chain was recorded at least ten times. Its cognate antigen is unknown. Looked up from germline, CDR1 is SNHLY and CDR2 is FYNNEI. The V and J ends lost 6 bases and 2 bases, in that order; junction bases with no gene match: 7. The CDR3 is 16 residues long. This sample is drawn from a study of T cells in Graves' hyperthyroidism and ophthalmopathy. About the study: Peripheral blood draws took place at initial diagnosis, ahead of any treatment.

Amplified regions were TCR beta CDR3 sequences from RNA transcripts. HTBI primers drove first-round RT-PCR of the TCR CDR3. TCRdb redid the calling of the multiplex PCR reads with MiXCR, one entry per CDR3 protein. The table lists over 200,000 distinct CDR3 sequences, 13% to 15% of them singletons. Study-wide results and limits: Model-based prediction identified ophthalmopathy a median approximately 6 months prior to its onset.

V gene TRBV2 combines with J gene TRBJ2-3, with 11 nucleotides matching TRBD1. Sequenced: blood. This sequence was found in a woman in her thirties or forties with Graves' hyperthyroidism that later progressed to Graves' ophthalmopathy. CDR3 region: CASRLDGQGATDTQYF. In DNA, the CDR3 is TGTGCCAGCAGACTAGATGGACAGGGGGCCACAGATACGCAGTATTTT.